This TCR beta chain emerged from a study of Ad26.COV2.S vaccination and SARS-CoV-2 variants. The overall study: The trial was COV1001 and the donor's arm was Ad26.COV2.S. Ad26.COV2.S was injected intramuscularly once or twice, 56 days apart. Regarding the study as a whole: Recipients of vaccine and of placebo showed similar breadth of their non-spike TCR repertoires.

Germline V gene data show CDR1 as SGHRS and CDR2 as YFSETQ. V lost 3 bases, J lost 1 base, and 2 bases stayed unmatched. This CDR3 is 15 amino acids long. The repertoire was sequenced with immunoSEQ multiplex PCR; TCRdb's copy has only in-frame clones and lacks some. The sample yields about 380,000 clones, about four fifths seen once. The treatment was: around 19 received Ad26.COV2.S at low or high dose, single or two shots; about 5 received placebo; per-sample allocation not given. Sampling happened 63 days after the first vaccine or placebo injection. Note on this clone: The antigen is not known.

The sample in question was peripheral blood, obtained in a trial of Ad26.COV2.S vaccine versus placebo. The chain is built from TRBV5-1 and TRBJ2-3, with 10 bases lining up with TRBD1. The TCR sequence derives from a person aged 18-60 years who received the Ad26.COV2.S COVID-19 vaccine or a placebo. The CDR3 nucleotides are TGCGCCAGCAGCTCCGGGACAGGGGGCACAGATACGCAGTATTTT. Amino acids: CASSSGTGGTDTQYF.